One and the same sample provided the 9 T cell receptor beta chains below, sequenced in a study of blood T cells in healthy people across ages. Primed by a sample-barcoded 5' primer and a J-beta primer mix, a second PCR proceeded for roughly 6 to 12 cycles. TCRdb fed the 5' RACE reads into MiXCR, producing one record per CDR3 protein. The sample includes hundreds of thousands of distinct CDR3 sequences, about 52% of them seen just once. The sequencing input was blood. The receptor set was obtained from a woman aged 55-75 years in good health.

The chain recombines TRBV7-2 with TRBJ2-3; TRBD2 is a possible D gene (6 bases). Trimming cost V 6 bases and J 6 bases, with 19 bases left between them. In germline, CDR1 is SGHTA, CDR2 FQGNSA. The CDR3 loop spans 15 amino acids. CDR3 residues: CASRQRLALADTQYF. CDR3 coding DNA: TGTGCCAGCAGACAACGCCTAGCGCTCGCTGATACGCAGTATTTT.

This clonotype was picked up a small number of times. The chain has TRBV20-1 and TRBJ2-6; TRBD1 agrees at 8 bases. Per germline, CDR1 DFQATT and CDR2 SNEGSKA (reference sequence). The CDR3 totals 16 residues. The V and J ends lost 4 bases and 1 base, in that order; junction bases with no gene match: 6. Here the CDR3 DNA reads TGCAGTGCTATGACAGGGGTTGTGTCTGGGGCCAACGTCCTGACTTTC. The encoded protein is CSAMTGVVSGANVLTF.

V gene TRBV2 combines with J gene TRBJ2-1; D unclear. The germline gives CDR1 SNHLY, CDR2 FYNNEI. This CDR3 region has 12 residues. V lost 6 bases and J 5 bases, leaving 8 bases between the germline ends. The CDR3 DNA is TGTGCCAGCAGAGCTCAGAACAATGAGCAGTTCTTC. It encodes CASRAQNNEQFF.

The chain is built from TRBV7-3 and TRBJ2-1; no clear D. This CDR3 is built from 15 residues. Germline CDR1 and CDR2: SGHTA and FQGTGA. Trimming cost V 3 bases and J 0 bases, with 9 bases left between them. Written as DNA, the CDR3 is TGTGCCAGCAGCTTCAGTTCTAGCTCCTACAATGAGCAGTTCTTC. Amino acid sequence: CASSFSSSSYNEQFF.

V usage is TRBV7-9 and J usage is TRBJ2-7, with D hard to call. This CDR3 spans 16 amino acids. V dropped 2 bases and J dropped 7 bases, with 21 bases sitting between them. The V gene's germline CDR1 is SEHNR and CDR2 FQNEAQ (reference sequence). Here the CDR3 DNA reads TGTGCCAGCAGCTTAAAGGGCGGAGACTCCTACAATGAGCAGTACTTC. It codes for CASSLKGGDSYNEQYF.

The chain links TRBV2 to TRBJ1-2; TRBD1 aligns across 8 bases. Germline CDR1 SNHLY, CDR2 FYNNEI. The length of the CDR3 is 14 residues. V trimming: 6 bases; J trimming: 1 base; junction bases outside the gene matches: 4. The CDR3 nucleotides are TGTGCCAGCAGGGACAGGGCTGGTAACTATGGCTACACCTTC. Residues: CASRDRAGNYGYTF.

In its sample, this clonotype was seen a few times. The rearrangement uses TRBV29-1 and TRBJ1-2; D is unclear. The CDR3 extends over 12 amino acids. Germline CDR1 and CDR2: SQVTM and ANQGSEA. Trimming took 5 bases from V and 3 from J, leaving 10 bases between them. This CDR3 reads CSVRESHYGYTF. In DNA form, the CDR3 reads TGCAGCGTTCGAGAATCCCACTATGGCTACACCTTC.

This clonotype was recorded only once. In nucleotides, the CDR3 is TGCAGTGCTCCGCCGGACAGGACTGGGGCCAACGTCCTGACTTTC. It is translated as CSAPPDRTGANVLTF. The chain has TRBV20-1 and TRBJ2-6, with 7 positions matching TRBD1. The CDR3 is 15 amino acids. Germline V lookup: CDR1 DFQATT, CDR2 SNEGSKA (reference sequence). With V trimmed by 5 bases and J by 2 bases, 6 bases remained unmatched.

In its sample, this clonotype was seen a few times. This sequence joins TRBV5-1 and TRBJ2-1, with 8 nucleotides matching TRBD2. Germline values: CDR1 SGHRS, CDR2 YFSETQ. This CDR3 has 15 residues. With 3 bases clipped from V and 4 bases from J, the junction kept 6 bases outside the gene matches. CDR3 bases: TGCGCCAGCAGCTGGAATAGCGGGACGTACAATGAGCAGTTCTTC. It encodes CASSWNSGTYNEQFF.